These 27 T cell receptor beta chains were sequenced from one sample in a study of blood T cell repertoires in COVID-19. This table comes from immunoSEQ multiplex PCR, and its TCRdb copy is limited to in-frame clones, with some not included. The sample has about 270,000 clones, around 88% seen once; the top ten hold approximately 6%. Sequenced material: peripheral blood. The receptor source for this set is a woman over 75 with COVID-19, enrolled during active disease.

The chain joins TRBV10-3 to TRBJ1-3; no reliable D call. V gave up 0 bases and J gave up 1 base, with 10 bases separating them. The germline gives CDR1 ENHRY, CDR2 SYGVKD. The CDR3 is 16 residues long. The CDR3, as DNA: TGTGCCATCAGTGAGTCGGTAGTCCCGTCTGGAAACACCATATATTTT. Translated, it gives CAISESVVPSGNTIYF.

The gene calls are TRBV7-2 and TRBJ1-2, with 7 bases fitting TRBD1. V lost 2 bases and J lost 5; bases outside the gene matches: 5. CDR1 SGHTA and CDR2 FQGNSA come from the germline V gene. The CDR3 is made up of 14 amino acids. Here the CDR3 reads CASSLRDRVYGYTF. DNA of the CDR3: TGTGCCAGCAGCTTACGAGACAGGGTGTATGGCTACACCTTC. The full variable domain, rest sourced from reference TRBV7-2 and TRBJ1-2, is GAGVSQSPSNKVTEKGKDVELRCDPISGHTALYWYRQSLGQGLEFLIYFQGNSAPDKSGLPSDRFSAERTGGSVSTLTIQRTQQEDSAVYLCASSLRDRVYGYTFGSGTRLTVV.

With respect to this clone: The germline gene is not matched at one end of the junction; a read error may be the cause. CDR3: CASSLETPEAFNDEQFF. The CDR3 coding sequence is TGTGCCAGCAGTTTAGAGACCCCCGAGGCCTTCAATGATGAGCAGTTCTTC. The V call is TRBV11-3, the J call TRBJ2-1; D remains unclear. Germline V lookup: CDR1 SGHNT, CDR2 YENEEA. The CDR3 sequence is 17 residues long.

J is TRBJ1-1 and V is TRBV20-1; tentative D call: TRBD1 (5 bases). Germline CDR1 and CDR2: DFQATT and SNEGSKA (reference sequence). CDR3 size: 11 residues. V lost 5 bases and J lost 8, with 12 bases in between. For the CDR3, the DNA is TGCAGTGCTCAACCGACAGTAGAAGCTTTCTTT. Translated: CSAQPTVEAFF.

V usage is TRBV24-1 and J usage is TRBJ1-2, with a weak D call TRBD1 (6 bases). CDR1 and CDR2 from the germline V gene are KGHDR and SFDVKD. CDR3 size: 16 residues. Trimming took 4 bases from V and 6 from J, leaving 20 bases between them. The DNA of the CDR3 is TGTGCCACCAGTGACACTCGGGGGGGCAGGGGACATGGCTACACCTTC. Translated: CATSDTRGGRGHGYTF.

The J gene is TRBJ1-1, the V gene TRBV3-1 (or the pseudogene TRBV3-2); the D gene is possibly TRBD1 (5 bases). The length of the CDR3 is 13 residues. V lost 4 bases and J lost 4, with 10 bases in between. Germline loops: CDR1 LGHDT, CDR2 YNNKEL (reference sequence). CDR3 sequence: CASSRDTGTEAFF. Written as DNA, the CDR3 is TGTGCCAGCAGCCGGGATACAGGCACTGAAGCTTTCTTT.

The chain joins TRBV12-3 or TRBV12-4 to TRBJ1-6, with D unresolved. The germline V and J ends were trimmed by 4 bases and 12 bases, with 10 bases remaining between them. This CDR3 is 12 amino acids long. The CDR3 is CASSSLAGPLHF. The CDR3 DNA reads TGTGCCAGCAGTTCTTTAGCGGGACCCCTCCACTTT.

This rearrangement joins TRBV5-6 to TRBJ1-3; no reliable D call. The CDR3 covers 16 residues. V shed 5 bases and J shed 2 bases, with 17 bases lying between them. The germline gives CDR1 SGHDT, CDR2 YYEEEE. The CDR3 DNA follows: TGTGCCAGCAGTCCGGGTCCGGGAGAGGCTGGAAACACCATATATTTT. Encoded protein: CASSPGPGEAGNTIYF.

The chain employs TRBV27 and TRBJ2-1; TRBD2 matches at 12 bases. Looked up from germline, CDR1 is MNHEY and CDR2 is SMNVEV (reference sequence). The CDR3 has 16 residues. The V segment lost 1 base and the J segment 10 bases; nucleotides outside the gene matches: 8. As DNA, the CDR3 is TGTGCCAGCAGTTTATTCCCTAGCGGGGGGGCTGGGGAGCAGTTCTTC. Translation gives CASSLFPSGGAGEQFF.

The gene calls are TRBV3-1 (or the pseudogene TRBV3-2) and TRBJ2-7; D is uncertain. This CDR3 is built from 13 residues. The V gene's germline CDR1 is LGHDT and CDR2 YNNKEL (reference sequence). V was shortened by 4 bases and J by 0 bases, with 7 bases between the two germline ends. In DNA, the CDR3 is TGTGCCAGCAGCCGTGGCGGCTCCTACGAGCAGTACGTC. It translates to CASSRGGSYEQYV.

As concerns this clone: The junction departs from the called germline gene at one end, perhaps through a read error. The rearrangement uses TRBV10-3 and TRBJ2-7; TRBD1 agrees at 8 bases. Germline V CDR1 and CDR2: ENHRY, SYGVKD. The CDR3 totals 13 residues. The CDR3 nucleotides are TGTGCCATCAGATCAGGGGGCTCCCACGAGCAGTACTTC. It encodes CAIRSGGSHEQYF.

The rearrangement links TRBV7-9 to TRBJ1-1; 8 nucleotides agree with TRBD1. Germline V gene sequence: CDR1 SEHNR, CDR2 FQNEAQ (reference sequence). After removal of 1 base from V and 4 bases from J, the junction contained 8 bases not matched to a gene. The CDR3 totals 16 residues. For the CDR3, the DNA is TGTGCCAGCAGCTTAGGCTCAGGGGGCGGTGGCACTGAAGCTTTCTTT. This gives the protein CASSLGSGGGGTEAFF.

V is TRBV5-8 and J is TRBJ1-5, with 7 bases aligning to TRBD1. The CDR3 loop spans 17 amino acids. CDR1 is SGHTS, CDR2 YDEGEE, per germline. V lost 6 bases, J lost 1 base, and 13 bases stayed unmatched. The CDR3 nucleotides read TGTGCCAGCAACGCCCCCCCCGGGACAGTAAGCAATCAGCCCCAGCATTTT. Amino acids: CASNAPPGTVSNQPQHF.

This clone was counted a few times. The chain is built from TRBV28 and TRBJ1-1, with 8 bases that match TRBD1. The germline V gene has CDR1 MDHEN and CDR2 SYDVKM. V shed 8 bases, J shed 1 base, and the junction held 9 bases outside the gene matches. CDR3 length: 15 amino acids. The CDR3: CASPPSGQGNTEAFF. In DNA form, the CDR3 reads TGTGCCAGCCCACCTTCCGGACAGGGGAACACTGAAGCTTTCTTT.

The chain couples TRBV10-3 to TRBJ1-2; 9 bases are shared with TRBD1. CDR1 and CDR2 from the germline V gene are ENHRY and SYGVKD. The CDR3 sequence is 13 residues long. V lost 10 bases and J lost 4; bases outside the gene matches: 7. CDR3 in DNA: TGTGCCACCGACGACAGGGGGGTCTATGGCTACACCTTC. Its protein product is CATDDRGVYGYTF.

This clone was counted only a few times. This rearrangement joins TRBV11-2 to TRBJ2-5; 10 bases fit TRBD2. The germline V gene has CDR1 SGHAT and CDR2 FQNNGV. Trimming took 1 base from V and 1 from J; bases not matched to a gene: 9. There are 18 residues in the CDR3. The CDR3 sequence is CASSLGISGGNFQETQYF. The DNA for the CDR3 is TGTGCCAGCAGCTTAGGTATTAGCGGGGGGAATTTCCAAGAGACCCAGTACTTC.

J is TRBJ1-5 and V is TRBV7-2; 7 bases align to TRBD1. V gave up 5 bases and J gave up 4 bases; unmatched junction bases: 5. The CDR3 has 14 residues. Germline V CDR1 and CDR2: SGHTA, FQGNSA. CDR3 protein: CASSPGQVNQPQHF. The CDR3 DNA follows: TGTGCCAGCAGCCCCGGACAGGTGAATCAGCCCCAGCATTTT.

V and J are TRBV5-4 and TRBJ2-1; 8 bases agree with TRBD1. This CDR3 has 17 amino acids. Germline-derived CDR1 and CDR2 are SGHNT and YYREEE (reference sequence). Losses at the gene ends were 0 bases for V and 1 base for J; bases not matched to a gene: 6. CDR3 in DNA: TGTGCCAGCAGCTTGGGGCAGGGGGCTTCATCCTACAATGAGCAGTTCTTC. Protein: CASSLGQGASSYNEQFF.

The chain is built from TRBV7-2 and TRBJ2-1; possible D gene TRBD2, 5 bases. Trimming stripped 5 bases from V and 3 bases from J, with 8 bases between. The CDR3 extends over 13 amino acids. Germline loops: CDR1 SGHTA, CDR2 FQGNSA. The CDR3 bases are TGTGCCAGCAGCGCCGGGGTCTACAATGAGCAGTTCTTC. This encodes CASSAGVYNEQFF.

The chain has TRBV5-4 and TRBJ1-1; 12 bases align to TRBD1. CDR1 SGHNT and CDR2 YYREEE come from the germline V gene (reference sequence). The CDR3 covers 15 residues. V lost 4 bases and J lost 6; bases outside the gene matches: 7. The CDR3 spells CASSSGTGGTAEAFF. The CDR3 DNA follows: TGTGCCAGCAGCAGCGGGACAGGGGGCACGGCTGAAGCTTTCTTT.

As concerns this clone: A much larger clonotype is one base distant, so this may be a read error. This chain uses TRBV30 with TRBJ1-2; TRBD1 might be the D (6 bases). CDR3 size: 14 residues. In germline, CDR1 is GTSNPN, CDR2 SVGIG (reference sequence). V shed 4 bases and J shed 8 bases, with 20 bases lying between them. CDR3 DNA: TGTGCCTGGAAGAAAGGGGGGGGAGGGGGAGGCTACACCTTC. This codes for CAWKKGGGGGGYTF.

The rearrangement uses TRBV15 and TRBJ1-5, with D possibly TRBD1 on 5 matching bases. Germline V CDR1 and CDR2: LNHNV, YYDKDF (reference sequence). V dropped 0 bases and J dropped 6 bases, with 6 bases sitting between them. This CDR3 has 13 amino acids. The CDR3 sequence: CATSRDQGQPQHF. The CDR3 bases are TGTGCCACCAGCAGAGATCAGGGTCAGCCCCAGCATTTT.

This sequence joins TRBV27 and TRBJ2-2, with D hard to call. Trimming cost V 7 bases and J 1 base, with 7 bases left between them. The CDR3 runs 13 residues. CDR1 and CDR2 from the germline V gene are MNHEY and SMNVEV (reference sequence). The chain's CDR3 is CASIGWNTGELFF. The CDR3 bases are TGTGCCAGCATCGGGTGGAACACCGGGGAGCTGTTTTTT.

CDR3 in amino acids: CASSQQGNTEAFF. CDR3 bases: TGTGCCAGCAGCCAACAGGGAAACACTGAAGCTTTCTTT. V is TRBV3-1 (or the pseudogene TRBV3-2) and J is TRBJ1-1, with D possibly matching TRBD1 (5 bases). V lost 2 bases and J lost 2, with 6 bases in between. Germline assignment: CDR1 LGHDT and CDR2 YNNKEL (reference sequence). The CDR3 is made up of 13 amino acids.

The chain recombines TRBV6-5 with TRBJ2-7; tentative D call: TRBD1 (6 bases). CDR1 is MNHEY and CDR2 is SVGAGI in the germline V gene. The CDR3 consists of 14 residues. Between the trimmed V and J ends, which lost 5 bases and 6 bases, there was a span of 17 bases. This CDR3 is CASSRQEINGEQYF. CDR3 bases: TGTGCCAGCAGTCGACAGGAAATTAATGGCGAGCAGTACTTC.

The chain employs TRBV3-1 (or the pseudogene TRBV3-2) and TRBJ2-2, with D maybe TRBD1 (5 bases). The CDR3 sequence is 15 residues long. The V end lost 0 bases, the J end lost 3 bases, and 8 bases lay between the germline ends. The germline V gene has CDR1 LGHDT and CDR2 YNNKEL (reference sequence). CDR3 DNA sequence: TGTGCCAGCAGCCAAGATTACAGGTACACCGGGGAGCTGTTTTTT. This codes for CASSQDYRYTGELFF.

Turning to this clone: At the DNA level, this CDR3 is encoded by other sequences in the same sample as well. The chain links TRBV19 to TRBJ1-2, with D unresolved. V was cut by 5 bases and J by 0 bases, with 7 bases left in between. The germline V gene has CDR1 LNHDA and CDR2 SQIVND (reference sequence). CDR3 size: 13 residues. DNA for the CDR3: TGTGCCAGTAGTGTCGGGGCTAACTATGGCTACACCTTC. It yields the protein CASSVGANYGYTF. The full variable domain, its missing parts supplied by reference TRBV19 and TRBJ1-2, is DGGITQSPKYLFRKEGQNVTLSCEQNLNHDAMYWYRQDPGQGLRLIYYSQIVNDFQKGDIAEGYSVSREKKESFPLTVTSAQKNPTAFYLCASSVGANYGYTFGSGTRLTVV.